This passage covers 28 T cell receptor beta chains from one sample sequenced in a study of OX40 agonist ivuxolimab in advanced cancers. Clones were read by immunoSEQ multiplex PCR, and TCRdb kept only the in-frame ones, dropping some. Of roughly 32,000 clones detected, around 83% appear once; the ten largest clones hold approximately 20%. The specimen comprised CD4+ or CD8+ T cells sorted from blood, sampled in a trial of the OX40 agonist ivuxolimab. The receptors originated from an adult with an advanced solid tumor such as melanoma, head and neck, liver or kidney cancer.

The chain employs TRBV19 and TRBJ2-7; 12 bases are a match to TRBD1. The CDR3 is 17 amino acids. Trimming took 4 bases from V and 1 from J; bases not matched to a gene: 8. The V gene's germline CDR1 is LNHDA and CDR2 SQIVND (reference sequence). The DNA of the CDR3 is TGTGCCAGTAGTAGGGGACAGGGGGCTTGGAGTTCCTACGAGCAGTACTTC. It translates to CASSRGQGAWSSYEQYF.

This clone is a singleton in its sample. The rearrangement joins TRBV19 to TRBJ1-1; perhaps TRBD1 as D (6 bases). The CDR3 has 13 residues. The V end was cut by 6 bases, the J end by 9 bases, with 17 bases between. Germline-derived CDR1 and CDR2 are LNHDA and SQIVND (reference sequence). The CDR3 DNA reads as TGTGCCAGTAGGGAGGGTACAGGGATTCAAGCTTTCTTT. Its protein product is CASREGTGIQAFF.

The chain carries TRBV28 and TRBJ1-2, with 7 bases lining up with TRBD1. After removal of 6 bases from V and 3 bases from J, the junction contained 4 bases not matched to a gene. CDR1 is MDHEN, CDR2 SYDVKM, per germline. This CDR3 has 13 residues. The CDR3 DNA is TGTGCCAGCAGACCGGGACAGTACTATGGCTACACCTTC. It codes for CASRPGQYYGYTF.

This chain joins TRBV6-6 and TRBJ1-5; D gene ambiguous. The ends were cut back, 6 bases at V and 4 bases at J, with 13 bases in the middle. CDR3 length equals 14 residues. Germline assignment: CDR1 MNHNY and CDR2 SVGAGI (reference sequence). The CDR3 DNA sequence: TGTGCCAGCAGCCCCCAGGCGGGTAATCAGCCCCAGCATTTT. It codes for CASSPQAGNQPQHF.

CDR3 bases: TGTGCCAGCAGGGCGGGACAGGGGGAAGGAACCGGGGAGCTGTTTTTT. This encodes CASRAGQGEGTGELFF. This rearrangement joins TRBV2 to TRBJ2-2; TRBD1 matches at 11 bases. Per the germline V gene, CDR1 is SNHLY and CDR2 is FYNNEI. CDR3 length: 16 amino acids. The V gene end was trimmed by 6 bases and the J gene end by 5 bases; junction bases not matched to a gene: 8.

The chain carries TRBV11-1 and TRBJ1-5, with 8 bases identical to TRBD1. The V gene's germline CDR1 is SGHAT and CDR2 FQDESV (reference sequence). V lost 0 bases to trimming and J lost 7 bases; unmatched junction nucleotides: 8. This CDR3 has 16 residues. CDR3: CASSLAWTGQGQPQHF. The CDR3 region has the DNA TGTGCCAGCAGCTTAGCGTGGACAGGGCAAGGACAGCCCCAGCATTTT.

The chain employs TRBV6-1 and TRBJ2-1; 8 nucleotides align to TRBD2. The CDR3 extends over 15 amino acids. CDR1 MNHNS and CDR2 SASEGT come from the germline V gene. The J segment lost 8 bases and the V segment lost 1 base, leaving 7 bases of the junction unmatched. The CDR3 region is CASSEVVSGVHEQFF. The CDR3 DNA follows: TGTGCCAGCAGTGAAGTCGTTAGCGGGGTGCATGAGCAGTTCTTC.

The rearrangement links TRBV18 to TRBJ1-1, with TRBD1 as a possible D gene (5 bases). Deletions cut 3 bases from V and 3 bases from J, with 17 bases between. This CDR3 comprises 16 residues. From germline, CDR1 is KGHSH and CDR2 LQKENI. For the CDR3, the DNA is TGTGCCAGCTCACCGTGGGGGGTCAGAACTTACACTGAAGCTTTCTTT. Protein: CASSPWGVRTYTEAFF.

This chain joins TRBV6-1 and TRBJ1-5; D ambiguous. CDR1 and CDR2 from the germline V gene are MNHNS and SASEGT. Trimming pared 7 bases from V and 1 base from J, leaving 11 bases between. This CDR3 comprises 14 residues. The CDR3 sequence: CASTTGWSNQPQHF. The CDR3 DNA is TGTGCCAGCACCACGGGATGGAGCAATCAGCCCCAGCATTTT.

V and J are TRBV28 and TRBJ2-2, with no clear D. This CDR3 has 13 residues. From germline, CDR1 is MDHEN and CDR2 SYDVKM. V shed 5 bases and J shed 6 bases, with 10 bases lying between them. The CDR3 sequence: CASSDKNSGELFF. The CDR3, as DNA: TGTGCCAGCAGTGATAAAAACTCCGGGGAGCTGTTTTTT. Variable domain in full (rest from reference TRBV28 and TRBJ2-2): DVKVTQSSRYLVKRTGEKVFLECVQDMDHENMFWYRQDPGLGLRLIYFSYDVKMKEKGDIPEGYSVSREKKERFSLILESASTNQTSMYLCASSDKNSGELFFGEGSRLTVL.

The V and J genes are TRBV2 and TRBJ2-1, with 9 bases matching TRBD2. Looked up from germline, CDR1 is SNHLY and CDR2 is FYNNEI. The CDR3 totals 15 residues. The J segment lost 5 bases and the V segment lost 3 bases, leaving 5 bases of the junction unmatched. CDR3 nucleotide sequence: TGTGCCAGCAGTGATGAGCGGGGGGAAAACAATGAGCAGTTCTTC. It encodes CASSDERGENNEQFF.

The chain uses TRBV6-1 and TRBJ1-2, with TRBD1 identical over 7 bases. The V gene end was trimmed by 6 bases and the J gene end by 2 bases; junction bases not matched to a gene: 9. CDR1 MNHNS and CDR2 SASEGT come from the germline V gene. The CDR3 consists of 15 residues. The chain's CDR3 is CASRPDRTGNYGYTF. DNA of the CDR3: TGTGCCAGCAGGCCGGACAGGACAGGAAACTATGGCTACACCTTC.

The chain joins TRBV30 to TRBJ1-6, with 7 nucleotides matching TRBD1. V gave up 2 bases and J gave up 0 bases; unmatched junction bases: 10. There are 18 residues in the CDR3. Per germline, CDR1 GTSNPN and CDR2 SVGIG (reference sequence). The CDR3 sequence: CAWSSDRPFSSYNSPLHF. The CDR3 nucleotides read TGTGCCTGGAGTTCGGACAGGCCCTTCAGCTCCTATAATTCACCCCTCCACTTT.

The chain recombines TRBV5-1 with TRBJ2-7, with D possibly TRBD2 on 7 matching bases. The V end was cut by 2 bases, the J end by 4 bases, with 16 bases between. The germline gives CDR1 SGHRS, CDR2 YFSETQ. This CDR3 region has 15 residues. The CDR3 DNA sequence: TGCGCCAGCAGCTTATCACAGGGAGGGTATTACGAGCAGTACTTC. This sequence encodes CASSLSQGGYYEQYF.

This rearrangement joins TRBV18 to TRBJ2-2; no firm D call. Germline values: CDR1 KGHSH, CDR2 LQKENI. This CDR3 region has 13 residues. Trimming pared 0 bases from V and 7 bases from J, leaving 6 bases between. CDR3 sequence: CASSPPSVGELFF. The CDR3 nucleotides are TGTGCCAGCTCACCACCGAGCGTCGGGGAGCTGTTTTTT.

This chain uses TRBV10-3 with TRBJ2-2; a possible D gene is TRBD2 (5 bases). The CDR3 totals 16 residues. With 0 bases removed from V and 5 bases from J, the gap between germline ends came to 13 bases. Germline V gene lookup returns CDR1 ENHRY and CDR2 SYGVKD. The CDR3: CAISESVGSGTGELFF. CDR3 bases: TGTGCCATCAGTGAGTCCGTGGGAAGCGGAACCGGGGAGCTGTTTTTT.

The rearrangement joins TRBV5-1 to TRBJ2-5, with 13 bases matching TRBD2. Near its end, the DNA agrees better with TRBJ2-7, so the J call may be wrong. The CDR3 has 16 amino acids. Germline V CDR1 and CDR2: SGHRS, YFSETQ. CDR3 coding DNA: TGCGCCAGCAGCCCAGGACTAGCGGGGGTAGGCTACGAGCAGTACTTC. Residues: CASSPGLAGVGYEQYF.

The chain links TRBV5-1 to TRBJ2-1, with 12 nucleotides matching TRBD2. There are 15 residues in the CDR3. From germline, CDR1 is SGHRS and CDR2 YFSETQ. Unmatched junction bases numbered 4, after V lost 5 bases and J lost 4 bases. The CDR3 reads CASRPSGGVYNEQFF. In DNA form, the CDR3 reads TGCGCCAGCAGGCCTAGCGGGGGGGTATACAATGAGCAGTTCTTC.

V usage is TRBV4-1 and J usage is TRBJ1-2, with TRBD1 matching over 8 bases. The V gene end was trimmed by 1 base and the J gene end by 8 bases; junction bases not matched to a gene: 6. There are 14 residues in the CDR3. Germline V gene sequence: CDR1 MGHRA, CDR2 YSYEKL. CDR3 loop: CASSQALRTGGYTF. DNA for the CDR3: TGCGCCAGCAGCCAAGCGCTCAGGACAGGGGGCTACACCTTC.

This chain uses TRBV28 with TRBJ1-5, with 9 positions matching TRBD1. V lost 6 bases and J lost 7; bases outside the gene matches: 10. Germline V gene data show CDR1 as MDHEN and CDR2 as SYDVKM. The CDR3 has 15 amino acids. In nucleotides, the CDR3 is TGTGCCAGCAGCCAGGACAGGGGCTCTAGGCAGCCCCAGCATTTT. This encodes CASSQDRGSRQPQHF. The complete variable domain, with remaining parts taken from reference TRBV28 and TRBJ1-5, reads DVKVTQSSRYLVKRTGEKVFLECVQDMDHENMFWYRQDPGLGLRLIYFSYDVKMKEKGDIPEGYSVSREKKERFSLILESASTNQTSMYLCASSQDRGSRQPQHFGDGTRLSIL.

The chain joins TRBV29-1 to TRBJ1-1; 7 positions agree with TRBD1. The CDR3 has 14 residues. Trimming removed 4 bases from V and 6 bases from J; junction bases left unmatched: 11. Germline V gene lookup returns CDR1 SQVTM and CDR2 ANQGSEA. The CDR3 reads CSVARLTGAPEAFF. The CDR3 DNA reads as TGCAGCGTTGCCCGGCTTACAGGGGCGCCTGAAGCTTTCTTT.

This chain links TRBV19 with TRBJ2-2; the D is unclear. The V and J ends lost 7 bases and 5 bases respectively, with 8 bases between them. From germline, CDR1 is LNHDA and CDR2 SQIVND (reference sequence). The CDR3 has 12 residues. The DNA of the CDR3 is TGTGCCAGTAAAAGTTGGACCGGGGAGCTGTTTTTT. This codes for CASKSWTGELFF.

This sequence joins TRBV5-1 and TRBJ1-2; D remains ambiguous. CDR1 and CDR2 from the germline V gene are SGHRS and YFSETQ. V shed 2 bases and J shed 4 bases, with 6 bases lying between them. The CDR3 has 12 amino acids. The CDR3 is CASSFTGYGYTF. CDR3 nucleotide sequence: TGCGCCAGCAGCTTCACGGGCTATGGCTACACCTTC.

The chain employs TRBV6-5 and TRBJ1-2, with 7 positions matching TRBD1. The CDR3 runs to 16 residues. Germline values: CDR1 MNHEY, CDR2 SVGAGI. The V and J ends lost 2 bases and 4 bases, in that order; junction bases with no gene match: 10. CDR3 sequence (DNA): TGTGCCAGCAGTTACGAGGCTCCGACAGGGACCTATGGCTACACCTTC. Encoded protein: CASSYEAPTGTYGYTF.

This clone was observed once. The chain joins TRBV5-1 to TRBJ1-3; 7 bases are a match to TRBD1. The germline gives CDR1 SGHRS, CDR2 YFSETQ. Unmatched junction bases numbered 4, after V lost 4 bases and J lost 0 bases. The CDR3 is 15 amino acids. In DNA form, the CDR3 reads TGCGCCAGCAGCCTACAGGGGTTCTCTGGAAACACCATATATTTT. Protein sequence: CASSLQGFSGNTIYF.

This clone has only one observation. V is TRBV6-1 and J is TRBJ1-6; D is uncertain. The CDR3 has 16 amino acids. V lost 3 bases to trimming and J lost 9 bases, with 18 bases between them. Looked up from germline, CDR1 is MNHNS and CDR2 is SASEGT. CDR3 in amino acids: CASSDAVTIAASPLHF. As DNA, the CDR3 is TGTGCCAGCAGTGACGCAGTAACCATTGCGGCTTCACCCCTCCACTTT.

The chain is built from TRBV5-4 and TRBJ2-7, with D maybe TRBD1 (6 bases). The CDR3 runs 13 residues. Per the germline V gene, CDR1 is SGHNT and CDR2 is YYREEE (reference sequence). V was pared by 4 bases and J by 1 base, with 9 bases between. The CDR3 DNA reads as TGTGCCAGCAGCGTTACAGGGTCCTACGAGCAGTACTTC. It codes for CASSVTGSYEQYF.

This chain connects TRBV19 to TRBJ2-3; 8 bases are a match to TRBD2. This CDR3 region has 15 residues. CDR1 and CDR2 from the germline V gene are LNHDA and SQIVND (reference sequence). V was clipped by 1 base and J by 0 bases; unmatched bases: 0. CDR3 region: CASSIGGGSTDTQYF. The CDR3 DNA reads TGTGCCAGTAGTATAGGCGGGGGGAGCACAGATACGCAGTATTTT.